Sequencing of this T cell receptor (beta chain) was carried out in a study of T cells after yellow fever vaccination. Study-level findings and limits: Most clones from primary vaccination resurfaced after the booster (around 95% CD4, more than 75% CD8). A weaker but faster secondary response was observed, peaking on day 5 versus 15. Repertoires sorted by FACS could include abundant clonotypes that are contaminants from the bulk population.

As TCR cDNA was made by 5'RACE template switching, a universal primer site and UMIs were added. From the 5' RACE reads, TCRdb called clonotypes with MiXCR, one entry per CDR3 protein. The sample carries fewer than 150,000 distinct CDR3 sequences, about 8% recorded once. CDR1 and CDR2 (germline): SNHLY, FYNNEI. The CDR3 is 12 amino acids. Trimming took off 6 bases at V and 8 bases at J, with 12 bases between the two ends. This clonotype has ten or more counts. The antigen is unknown. V is TRBV2 and J is TRBJ2-3, with D unresolved. This specimen was CD4+ T cells sorted from PBMCs, taken 5 days after the yellow fever booster vaccination. This receptor was taken from a man aged 25 to 40 who received the YFV17D yellow fever vaccine. CDR3 in amino acids: CASSGRGGTQYF. The CDR3 DNA reads TGTGCCAGCAGCGGAAGAGGCGGTACGCAGTATTTT.